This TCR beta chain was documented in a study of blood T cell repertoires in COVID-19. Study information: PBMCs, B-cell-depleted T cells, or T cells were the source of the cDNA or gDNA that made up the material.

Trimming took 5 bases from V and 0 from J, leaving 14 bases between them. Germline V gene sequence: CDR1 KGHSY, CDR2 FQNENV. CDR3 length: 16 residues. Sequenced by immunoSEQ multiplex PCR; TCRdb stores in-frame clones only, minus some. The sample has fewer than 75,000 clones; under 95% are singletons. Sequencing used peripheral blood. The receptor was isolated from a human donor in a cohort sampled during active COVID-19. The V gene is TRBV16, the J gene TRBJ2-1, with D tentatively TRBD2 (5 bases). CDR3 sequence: CASSWASGPSYNEQFF. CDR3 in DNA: TGTGCCAGCAGCTGGGCCAGCGGACCCTCCTACAATGAGCAGTTCTTC. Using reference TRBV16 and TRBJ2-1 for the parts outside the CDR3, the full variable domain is GEEVAQTPKHLVRGEGQKAKLYCAPIKGHSYVFWYQQVLKNEFKFLISFQNENVFDETGMPKERFSAKCLPNSPCSLEIQATKLEDSAVYFCASSWASGPSYNEQFFGPGTRLTVL.